These 24 T cell receptor beta chains were all obtained from the same sample, sequenced in a study of early T cells in non-severe SARS-CoV-2 infection. TCRdb itself ran the 5' RACE reads through MiXCR, one entry per CDR3 protein. The sample lists 40,000 to 55,000 distinct CDR3 sequences; 5.5% to 7.5% were seen once. The material was whole blood, obtained at baseline. The source is an adult who was a healthcare worker with PCR-confirmed SARS-CoV-2 infection or an uninfected control (not recorded which).

This clonotype was counted ten times or more. The V gene is TRBV12-3 or TRBV12-4, the J gene TRBJ2-1; 11 bases map to TRBD1. CDR3 length equals 15 residues. Trimming took 5 bases from V and 5 from J; bases not matched to a gene: 5. The CDR3 is CASSPGQGVNNEQFF. DNA of the CDR3: TGTGCCAGCAGTCCGGGACAGGGGGTCAACAATGAGCAGTTCTTC.

This clonotype was seen repeatedly, ten times or more. The chain uses TRBV29-1 and TRBJ1-1, with a tentative D call TRBD1 (6 bases). CDR3 length: 15 amino acids. CDR1 is SQVTM and CDR2 is ANQGSEA in the germline V gene. The V and J ends lost 0 bases and 11 bases respectively, with 22 bases between them. The CDR3 protein is CSVEDPLQGKSAAFF. CDR3 bases: TGCAGCGTTGAAGATCCGCTACAGGGAAAGAGCGCGGCTTTCTTT.

The chain couples TRBV28 to TRBJ2-6; D uncertain. From germline, CDR1 is MDHEN and CDR2 SYDVKM. Trimming removed 6 bases at V and 2 bases at J, with 8 bases between. CDR3 length: 14 residues. The CDR3 here is CASRRIAGANVLTF. As DNA, the CDR3 is TGTGCCAGCAGACGGATAGCTGGGGCCAACGTCCTGACTTTC.

The genes are TRBV5-4 and TRBJ2-3; D remains ambiguous. Trimming shortened V by 4 bases and J by 0 bases, and 21 bases separated the two germline ends. CDR1 SGHNT and CDR2 YYREEE come from the germline V gene (reference sequence). The CDR3 has 18 amino acids. The CDR3 sequence is CASSTPLFRSASTDTQYF. The CDR3 nucleotides are TGTGCCAGCAGCACACCGCTGTTTCGATCTGCTAGCACAGATACGCAGTATTTT.

This clonotype was counted ten times or more. The V and J genes are TRBV6-2 or TRBV6-3 and TRBJ2-5, with D tentatively TRBD1 (6 bases). Germline V gene lookup returns CDR1 MNHEY and CDR2 SVGEGT. V lost 8 bases to trimming and J lost 4 bases, with 8 bases between them. This CDR3 has 11 amino acids. This CDR3 reads CASLQGETQYF. CDR3 in DNA: TGTGCCAGCCTACAGGGAGAGACCCAGTACTTC.

This clonotype was observed at least ten times. The chain employs TRBV6-9 and TRBJ1-4, with D tentatively TRBD1 (6 bases). This CDR3 is built from 18 residues. Germline CDR1 reads MNHGY; CDR2 reads SVAAGI. With 0 bases removed from V and 5 bases from J, the gap between germline ends came to 19 bases. CDR3 DNA: TGTGCCAGCAGTTATTCGCGGAACCCGGGACACGGGAATGAAAAACTGTTTTTT. Its translation: CASSYSRNPGHGNEKLFF.

Many counts were recorded for this clonotype. J is TRBJ2-1 and V is TRBV27; TRBD2 matches at 8 bases. Trimming at V came to 6 bases and at J to 4 bases, leaving 11 bases not matched to a gene. Germline values: CDR1 MNHEY, CDR2 SMNVEV (reference sequence). The CDR3 loop spans 16 amino acids. The CDR3 DNA is TGTGCCAGCAGAGAGCGGGGGACCCCGGGGTACAATGAGCAGTTCTTC. Its translation is CASRERGTPGYNEQFF.

A word on this clonotype: The junction does not match germline at one end; this may be a read error. CDR3 in amino acids: CASSPRGGSFMNTEAFF. CDR3 in DNA: TGTGCCAGCTCGCCACGGGGGGGGTCCTTCATGAACACTGAAGCTTTCTTT. The genes are TRBV18 and TRBJ1-1; TRBD1 might be the D (5 bases). Germline assignment: CDR1 KGHSH and CDR2 LQKENI. The CDR3 totals 17 residues. Complete variable domain (other parts from reference TRBV18 and TRBJ1-1): NAGVMQNPRHLVRRRGQEARLRCSPMKGHSHVYWYRQLPEEGLKFMVYLQKENIIDESGMPKERFSAEFPKEGPSILRIQQVVRGDSAAYFCASSPRGGSFMNTEAFFGQGTRLTVV.

This clonotype was seen ten or more times. This rearrangement joins TRBV11-2 to TRBJ2-3; D uncertain. This CDR3 spans 14 amino acids. Germline CDR1 reads SGHAT; CDR2 reads FQNNGV. The ends were cut back, 1 base at V and 6 bases at J, with 11 bases in the middle. In nucleotides, the CDR3 is TGTGCCAGCAGCTTAGGAACCACGACGGATACGCAGTATTTT. Amino acids: CASSLGTTTDTQYF. Full variable domain (remainder filled in from reference TRBV11-2 and TRBJ2-3): EAGVAQSPRYKIIEKRQSVAFWCNPISGHATLYWYQQILGQGPKLLIQFQNNGVVDDSQLPKDRFSAERLKGVDSTLKIQPAKLEDSAVYLCASSLGTTTDTQYFGPGTRLTVL.

Many counts were recorded for this clonotype. This chain uses TRBV29-1 with TRBJ2-1; the D gene is possibly TRBD2 (7 bases). Germline assignment: CDR1 SQVTM and CDR2 ANQGSEA. V lost 4 bases and J 3 bases, leaving 13 bases between the germline ends. This CDR3 is built from 14 residues. The CDR3 is CSVGGGGIYNEQFF. The CDR3 nucleotides are TGCAGCGTTGGGGGGGGCGGAATCTACAATGAGCAGTTCTTC.

There are many counts of this clonotype. This chain joins TRBV7-9 and TRBJ2-1; 10 positions agree with TRBD1. CDR3 length: 16 residues. The ends lost 0 bases at V and 7 bases at J; junction bases unmatched: 6. Germline V lookup: CDR1 SEHNR, CDR2 FQNEAQ (reference sequence). CDR3 DNA: TGTGCCAGCAGCTTAGCCGCCGGGACAGGGGTGAATGAGCAGTTCTTC. It translates to CASSLAAGTGVNEQFF.

V usage is TRBV3-1 and J usage is TRBJ1-1; D gene uncertain. Germline assignment: CDR1 LGHDT and CDR2 YNNKEL (reference sequence). Trimming stripped 1 base from V and 8 bases from J, with 26 bases between. CDR3 length: 18 amino acids. This CDR3 is CASSQGVRTGFDKTEAFF. DNA for the CDR3: TGTGCCAGCAGCCAAGGTGTTCGGACGGGTTTCGATAAAACGGAAGCTTTCTTT.

The chain combines TRBV20-1 with TRBJ1-2, with 7 positions matching TRBD1. Trimming took 5 bases from V and 6 from J; bases not matched to a gene: 6. Germline values: CDR1 DFQATT, CDR2 SNEGSKA (reference sequence). The CDR3 runs 12 residues. The CDR3 is CSASGGRNGYTF. CDR3 sequence (DNA): TGCAGTGCTTCAGGGGGTAGGAATGGCTACACCTTC.

This clonotype was observed many times. The chain uses TRBV18 and TRBJ2-1; 10 bases match TRBD2. Germline CDR1 is KGHSH and CDR2 is LQKENI. The length of the CDR3 is 15 residues. V lost 5 bases to trimming and J lost 8 bases; unmatched junction nucleotides: 9. CDR3 in amino acids: CASSDGTSGIYEQFF. The CDR3 DNA follows: TGTGCCAGCTCAGACGGTACTAGCGGGATTTATGAGCAGTTCTTC.

This clonotype was seen only a few times. J is TRBJ2-1 and V is TRBV28; the D gene is possibly TRBD2 (5 bases). V lost 3 bases to trimming and J lost 4 bases, with 7 bases between them. The CDR3 has 13 amino acids. Germline loops: CDR1 MDHEN, CDR2 SYDVKM. CDR3 in DNA: TGTGCCAGCAGTTTCGGGATTTACAATGAGCAGTTCTTC. As protein: CASSFGIYNEQFF. The complete variable domain, with remaining parts taken from reference TRBV28 and TRBJ2-1, reads DVKVTQSSRYLVKRTGEKVFLECVQDMDHENMFWYRQDPGLGLRLIYFSYDVKMKEKGDIPEGYSVSREKKERFSLILESASTNQTSMYLCASSFGIYNEQFFGPGTRLTVL.

The chain carries TRBV19 and TRBJ2-1, with TRBD2 matching 8 bases. Germline V gene data show CDR1 as LNHDA and CDR2 as SQIVND (reference sequence). CDR3 length equals 15 residues. The V gene end was trimmed by 3 bases and the J gene end by 5 bases; junction bases not matched to a gene: 6. The CDR3 DNA reads TGTGCCAGTAGTATGTATAGCGGGACCAACAATGAGCAGTTCTTC. It yields the protein CASSMYSGTNNEQFF. Combining the CDR3 with reference TRBV19 and TRBJ2-1 gives the whole variable domain DGGITQSPKYLFRKEGQNVTLSCEQNLNHDAMYWYRQDPGQGLRLIYYSQIVNDFQKGDIAEGYSVSREKKESFPLTVTSAQKNPTAFYLCASSMYSGTNNEQFFGPGTRLTVL.

The table lists this clonotype with many counts. The chain employs TRBV5-1 and TRBJ2-5; D gene uncertain. Germline CDR1 is SGHRS and CDR2 is YFSETQ. V shed 1 base and J shed 5 bases, with 12 bases lying between them. The CDR3 is 14 residues long. The CDR3 sequence is CASSLIDGSETQYF. DNA for the CDR3: TGCGCCAGCAGCTTGATCGACGGATCGGAGACCCAGTACTTC.

Ten or more counts support this clonotype. V is TRBV5-5 and J is TRBJ2-7; 10 bases fit TRBD1. After removal of 1 base from V and 7 bases from J, the junction contained 8 bases not matched to a gene. CDR3 length: 15 amino acids. The germline V gene has CDR1 SGHKS and CDR2 YYEKEE (reference sequence). CDR3 loop: CASSLTGTGDWEQYF. The CDR3 nucleotides read TGTGCCAGCAGCTTGACCGGGACAGGGGACTGGGAGCAGTACTTC. Variable domain in full (rest from reference TRBV5-5 and TRBJ2-7): DAGVTQSPTHLIKTRGQQVTLRCSPISGHKSVSWYQQVLGQGPQFIFQYYEKEERGRGNFPDRFSARQFPNYSSELNVNALLLGDSALYLCASSLTGTGDWEQYFGPGTRLTVT.

The chain carries TRBV20-1 and TRBJ1-5, with a tentative D call TRBD1 (5 bases). CDR1 is DFQATT, CDR2 SNEGSKA, per germline (reference sequence). With 3 bases removed from V and 5 bases from J, the gap between germline ends came to 11 bases. The CDR3 sequence is 13 residues long. CDR3 DNA sequence: TGCAGTGCTAGTGGGGGGACGCATCAGCCCCAGCATTTT. Its protein product is CSASGGTHQPQHF.

This clonotype appeared many times. The chain combines TRBV15 with TRBJ2-7; D tentatively fits TRBD1 or TRBD2 (5 bases each). The CDR3 is 14 amino acids. V was shortened by 0 bases and J by 3 bases, with 9 bases between the two germline ends. From germline, CDR1 is LNHNV and CDR2 YYDKDF (reference sequence). CDR3 sequence reads: CATSRDVGGYEQYF. DNA for the CDR3: TGTGCCACCAGCAGAGATGTTGGGGGCTACGAGCAGTACTTC.

A remark on this clonotype: A far more abundant clone sits one base away, making this likely a read error. The chain is built from TRBV28 and TRBJ1-6; D unresolved. Trimming took off 6 bases at V and 0 bases at J, with 6 bases between the two ends. This CDR3 spans 14 amino acids. The germline V gene encodes CDR1 MDHEN and CDR2 SYDVKM. This CDR3 reads CASRQSSYNSPLHF. The CDR3 DNA follows: TGTGCCAGCAGGCAGAGCTCCTATAATTCACCCCTCCACTTT. The whole variable domain, remainder taken from reference TRBV28 and TRBJ1-6, is DVKVTQSSRYLVKRTGEKVFLECVQDMDHENMFWYRQDPGLGLRLIYFSYDVKMKEKGDIPEGYSVSREKKERFSLILESASTNQTSMYLCASRQSSYNSPLHFGNGTRLTVT.

The sample holds many counts of this clonotype. V and J are TRBV28 and TRBJ2-3; either TRBD1 or TRBD2 may fit D (6 bases each). V lost 11 bases to trimming and J lost 3 bases, with 21 bases between them. The CDR3 is made up of 15 amino acids. Germline CDR1 and CDR2: MDHEN and SYDVKM. CDR3 DNA: TGTGCCGCCGAGAACAGGGAGGTGAATACAGATACGCAGTATTTT. It encodes CAAENREVNTDTQYF.

This clonotype was detected only a few times. CDR3 sequence (DNA): TGTGCCAGCAGCTTCGGTATCGGGGACAGGGGAACCGGGGAGCTGTTTTTT. Protein: CASSFGIGDRGTGELFF. J is TRBJ2-2 and V is TRBV6-5; TRBD1 matches at 10 bases. This CDR3 has 17 amino acids. Germline values: CDR1 MNHEY, CDR2 SVGAGI. The J segment lost 5 bases and the V segment lost 6 bases, leaving 12 bases of the junction unmatched.

The chain carries TRBV4-2 and TRBJ2-1, with TRBD2 identical over 11 bases. Trimming cost V 6 bases and J 1 base; bases outside gene matches: 17. This CDR3 contains 20 residues. The germline V gene has CDR1 LGHNA and CDR2 YNFKEQ. The CDR3: CASSLRKIVAGGNSYNEQFF. CDR3 DNA: TGTGCCAGCAGTCTAAGGAAGATAGTAGCGGGGGGGAATTCCTACAATGAGCAGTTCTTC.